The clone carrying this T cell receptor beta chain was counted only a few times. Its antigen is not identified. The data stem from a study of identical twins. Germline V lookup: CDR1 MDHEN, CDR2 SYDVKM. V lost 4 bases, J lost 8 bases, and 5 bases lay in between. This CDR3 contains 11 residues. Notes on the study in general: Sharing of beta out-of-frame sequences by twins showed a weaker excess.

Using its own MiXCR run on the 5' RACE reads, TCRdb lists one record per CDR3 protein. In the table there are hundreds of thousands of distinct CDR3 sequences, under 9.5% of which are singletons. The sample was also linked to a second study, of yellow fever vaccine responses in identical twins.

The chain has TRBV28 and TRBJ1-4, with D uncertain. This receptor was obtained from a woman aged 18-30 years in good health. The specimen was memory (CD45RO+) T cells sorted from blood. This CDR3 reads CASSSTEKLFF. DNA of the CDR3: TGTGCCAGCAGTTCTACGGAAAAACTGTTTTTT. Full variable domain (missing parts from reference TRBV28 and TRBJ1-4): DVKVTQSSRYLVKRTGEKVFLECVQDMDHENMFWYRQDPGLGLRLIYFSYDVKMKEKGDIPEGYSVSREKKERFSLILESASTNQTSMYLCASSSTEKLFFGSGTQLSVL.